This TCR beta chain was sequenced for a study of T-cell reconstitution after alpha-beta-depleted transplantation in children. In this sample, this clonotype turned up many times. The CDR3 covers 12 residues. Trimming left V 5 bases short and J 4 bases short, with 8 bases between. From germline, CDR1 is SGHTA and CDR2 FQGNSA. Unique molecular identifiers tagged the TCRbeta library. One entry per CDR3 protein results from TCRdb running MiXCR on the PCR reads. The data hold about 90,000 distinct CDR3 sequences, with approximately 8.4% observed a single time. The rearrangement links TRBV7-2 to TRBJ1-2; D is undetermined. The receptor was derived from a human donor who donated a stem cell graft to a child with congenital amegakaryocytic thrombocytopenia. Sequenced material: PBMCs from the stem cell graft donor, taken from the stem cell graft. The DNA of the CDR3 is TGTGCCAGCAGCCTCGACACCTATGGCTACACCTTC. Residues: CASSLDTYGYTF.